This T cell receptor beta chain was recorded in a study of T cells in Graves' hyperthyroidism and ophthalmopathy. About this clonotype: Its antigen is as yet unknown.

Researchers amplified the TCR beta CDR3 regions from RNA transcripts. HTBI primers were used for first-round RT-PCR of the TCR CDR3. MiXCR was run by TCRdb on the multiplex PCR reads, yielding one entry per CDR3 protein. Of about 360,000 distinct CDR3 sequences in the sample, approximately 13% were seen once. The ends were cut back, 0 bases at V and 10 bases at J, with 18 bases in the middle. The germline gives CDR1 MGHRA, CDR2 YSYEKL. The length of the CDR3 is 15 residues. Study-level results: Ophthalmopathy was distinguished from stable hyperthyroidism by 13 V-J signatures. Before onset, by a median of approximately 6.8 months, the model predicted ophthalmopathy.

Sequencing was performed on blood. This TCR was sampled from a man aged 25-45 years with Graves' hyperthyroidism that later progressed to Graves' ophthalmopathy. The chain uses TRBV4-1 and TRBJ1-1; D remains unclear. CDR3 sequence reads: CASSQDSVRGLGAFF. CDR3 DNA sequence: TGCGCCAGCAGCCAAGATTCGGTTCGTGGTCTGGGAGCTTTCTTT.